This T cell receptor beta chain was recorded in a study of radiotherapy plus CTLA-4 blockade in lung cancer. Treatment of patients with chemo-refractory metastatic non-small-cell lung cancer consisted of focal radiation plus CTLA-4 blockade with ipilimumab. Germline V gene sequence: CDR1 SNHLY, CDR2 FYNNEI. V gave up 0 bases and J gave up 3 bases, with 11 bases separating them. The CDR3 consists of 16 residues. Sequencing was performed with immunoSEQ multiplex PCR; in TCRdb, only in-frame clones are kept and a portion is missing. The sample gives some 67,000 clones, approximately 79% of which show up once; around a sixth is in the top ten. Study-wide points: Radiotherapy plus ipilimumab was followed by expansion in blood of tumor-derived TCR clones. Best predicting response, reportedly, were early blood T cell clone dynamics, with interferon-beta.

About this clone: As yet, its antigen is unknown.

The V gene is TRBV2, the J gene TRBJ2-2, with a weak D call TRBD1 (6 bases). The clonotype originates from a human donor with non-small cell lung cancer whose response to radiotherapy plus ipilimumab could not be evaluated. Some clones in this sample may be carry-over from other donors' samples. The starting material was peripheral blood, obtained from a patient treated with radiotherapy plus ipilimumab. CDR3: CASSEAGGTYTGELFF. The CDR3, as DNA: TGTGCCAGCAGTGAAGCTGGGGGCACTTACACCGGGGAGCTGTTTTTT.